What follows are 29 T cell receptor beta chains derived from one specimen sequenced in a study of CD4 T cells in relation to SARS-CoV-2 and coronaviruses. The antigens of these receptors remain unknown. This table comes from immunoSEQ multiplex PCR, and its TCRdb copy is limited to in-frame clones, with some not included. Altogether 15,000 to 20,000 clones are present, approximately 80% being singletons, with the ten largest covering around a tenth. The unexposed donors gave CD4+ T cells in about 2010-2019, prior to COVID-19. Isolation of CD4+ T cells took place after approximately 10 days in culture. Sequencing input: CD4+ T cells from PBMCs, cultured in vitro. These receptors came from a human donor in good health.

This sequence joins TRBV5-3 and TRBJ2-7; the match to TRBD2 covers 8 bases. TRBV5-3 is assigned to the ORF class and has an uncertain function. Trimming removed 6 bases from V and 5 bases from J; junction bases left unmatched: 16. The CDR3 contains 16 residues. CDR3 bases: TGTGCCAGAATCCCCCGGGAGGGTGACACCGGCAACGAGCAGTACTTC. Translated, it gives CARIPREGDTGNEQYF.

The chain couples TRBV6-5 to TRBJ1-1, with D perhaps TRBD1 (5 bases). There are 11 residues in the CDR3. V lost 10 bases and J 6 bases, leaving 12 bases between the germline ends. Germline loops: CDR1 MNHEY, CDR2 SVGAGI. CDR3 sequence: CATRGVAEAFF. CDR3 sequence (DNA): TGTGCCACCCGGGGGGTCGCTGAAGCTTTCTTT.

This clone is labeled as medium-sized. The gene calls are TRBV4-1 and TRBJ2-3, with D possibly TRBD1 on 5 matching bases. This CDR3 has 18 amino acids. Trimming left V 0 bases short and J 1 base short, with 17 bases between. The germline CDR1 and CDR2 sequences are MGHRA and YSYEKL. CDR3 loop: CASSQDGSTQGGTDTQYF. DNA of the CDR3: TGCGCCAGCAGCCAAGATGGGTCAACCCAAGGGGGCACAGATACGCAGTATTTT.

The V and J genes are TRBV29-1 and TRBJ1-4, with 10 nucleotides matching TRBD1. CDR1 is SQVTM, CDR2 ANQGSEA, per germline. The CDR3 totals 15 residues. The J segment lost 3 bases and the V segment lost 6 bases, leaving 7 bases of the junction unmatched. The CDR3 reads CSVKGTGAPNEKLFF. CDR3 coding DNA: TGCAGCGTGAAAGGGACAGGGGCCCCTAATGAAAAACTGTTTTTT.

The chain uses TRBV7-9 and TRBJ2-5; tentatively, D is TRBD1 or TRBD2 (5 bases each). The CDR3 extends over 11 amino acids. V gave up 4 bases and J gave up 10 bases, with 10 bases separating them. Germline values: CDR1 SEHNR, CDR2 FQNEAQ (reference sequence). CDR3 sequence reads: CASSSLGVQYF. The CDR3 region has the DNA TGTGCCAGCAGCTCCTTGGGGGTCCAGTACTTC.

Only a few counts were recorded for this clone. This chain uses TRBV11-1 with TRBJ1-6, with D possibly TRBD1 on 5 matching bases. Trimming left V 2 bases short and J 6 bases short, with 8 bases between. Germline V gene lookup returns CDR1 SGHAT and CDR2 FQDESV (reference sequence). This CDR3 has 14 residues. This CDR3 reads CASSLRQTNSPLHF. CDR3 DNA: TGTGCCAGCAGCTTACGACAGACTAATTCACCCCTCCACTTT.

With regard to this clone: This sample also contains other DNA sequences that code for the same CDR3. The chain recombines TRBV2 with TRBJ2-3; D is unresolved. CDR1 is SNHLY and CDR2 is FYNNEI in the germline V gene. The CDR3 contains 12 residues. Trimming left V 4 bases short and J 3 bases short, with 5 bases between. CDR3 sequence reads: CASSVETDTQYF. In DNA, the CDR3 is TGTGCCAGCAGTGTAGAAACAGATACGCAGTATTTT.

The chain has TRBV9 and TRBJ2-1; TRBD2 might be the D (6 bases). V shed 2 bases and J shed 8 bases, with 14 bases lying between them. The CDR3 has 14 amino acids. The germline gives CDR1 SGDLS, CDR2 YYNGEE. CDR3 region: CASSVRDSSDEQFF. The CDR3 DNA follows: TGTGCCAGCAGCGTGCGGGACTCCTCGGATGAGCAGTTCTTC. The variable domain in full, with the rest retrieved from reference TRBV9 and TRBJ2-1, is DSGVTQTPKHLITATGQRVTLRCSPRSGDLSVYWYQQSLDQGLQFLIQYYNGEERAKGNILERFSAQQFPDLHSELNLSSLELGDSALYFCASSVRDSSDEQFFGPGTRLTVL.

The CDR3 protein is CASSQDGRRGTQYF. The DNA of the CDR3 is TGCGCCAGCAGCCAAGATGGCAGGCGGGGGACCCAGTACTTC. The V gene is TRBV4-3, the J gene TRBJ2-5, with TRBD2 as a possible D gene (6 bases). The CDR3 runs to 14 residues. Trimming pared 0 bases from V and 7 bases from J, leaving 12 bases between. Germline lookup yields CDR1 LGHNA and CDR2 YSLEER.

The chain uses TRBV18 and TRBJ1-1, with no clear D. Germline V gene lookup returns CDR1 KGHSH and CDR2 LQKENI. This CDR3 is built from 15 residues. The ends were cut back, 6 bases at V and 4 bases at J, with 18 bases in the middle. The CDR3 is CASSYTNPGGTEAFF. CDR3 in DNA: TGTGCCAGCTCTTACACAAATCCGGGAGGCACTGAAGCTTTCTTT.

In its sample, this clone was seen a few times. This chain links TRBV6-5 with TRBJ2-7; 8 bases agree with TRBD2. Germline CDR1 reads MNHEY; CDR2 reads SVGAGI. The junction had 7 bases not matched to a gene; V was cut back by 0 bases and J by 3 bases. This CDR3 has 16 amino acids. The chain's CDR3 is CASSYSFGGAIYEQYF. The CDR3 DNA reads as TGTGCCAGCAGTTACTCGTTCGGGGGGGCTATCTACGAGCAGTACTTC.

CDR3 DNA: TGTGCCAGTAGTCTGGGAGGTTCCTACGAGCAGTACTTC. Protein: CASSLGGSYEQYF. The chain recombines TRBV19 with TRBJ2-7; a weak D match, TRBD2 (6 bases). The CDR3 length is 13 residues. Germline CDR1 LNHDA, CDR2 SQIVND (reference sequence). V was trimmed by 5 bases and J by 1 base, leaving 9 bases between them.

The chain recombines TRBV30 with TRBJ2-5; either TRBD1 or TRBD2 may supply D (5 bases each). V was pared by 2 bases and J by 0 bases, with 10 bases between. The germline V gene encodes CDR1 GTSNPN and CDR2 SVGIG (reference sequence). This CDR3 has 14 residues. The CDR3 sequence is CAWSQGRNQETQYF. The DNA of the CDR3 is TGTGCCTGGAGTCAGGGACGAAACCAAGAGACCCAGTACTTC.

The J gene is TRBJ2-4, the V gene TRBV28, with D tentatively TRBD1 (5 bases). The germline V gene encodes CDR1 MDHEN and CDR2 SYDVKM. The CDR3 runs 19 residues. V lost 3 bases and J 0 bases, leaving 21 bases between the germline ends. CDR3: CASSFTYGQGSVAKNIQYF. The CDR3 DNA is TGTGCCAGCAGTTTTACCTACGGGCAGGGATCGGTAGCCAAAAACATTCAGTACTTC. Full variable domain (remainder filled in from reference TRBV28 and TRBJ2-4): DVKVTQSSRYLVKRTGEKVFLECVQDMDHENMFWYRQDPGLGLRLIYFSYDVKMKEKGDIPEGYSVSREKKERFSLILESASTNQTSMYLCASSFTYGQGSVAKNIQYFGAGTRLSVL.

The V gene is TRBV5-4, the J gene TRBJ2-7; D is uncertain. Germline V gives CDR1 SGHNT, CDR2 YYREEE (reference sequence). This CDR3 has 11 residues. The CDR3 region has the DNA TGTGCAAGAAAGGCGGTCTACGAGCAGTACTTC. It translates to CARKAVYEQYF.

This chain connects TRBV4-3 to TRBJ2-5; D might be TRBD2 (5 bases). V was clipped by 0 bases and J by 7 bases, with 15 bases between them. The CDR3 length is 15 residues. Germline CDR1 reads LGHNA; CDR2 reads YSLEER. The CDR3 region has the DNA TGCGCCAGCAGCCAAGACTCCAGCGGCAGTAGGACCCAGTACTTC. It codes for CASSQDSSGSRTQYF.

This rearrangement joins TRBV3-1 (or the pseudogene TRBV3-2) to TRBJ1-2, with 8 bases matching TRBD1. The V segment lost 1 base and the J segment 4 bases; nucleotides outside the gene matches: 8. Germline V gene data show CDR1 as LGHDT and CDR2 as YNNKEL (reference sequence). The CDR3 spans 16 residues. The CDR3: CASSQAGRGLSYGYTF. For the CDR3, the DNA is TGTGCCAGCAGCCAAGCCGGCAGGGGGCTTTCCTATGGCTACACCTTC.

The J gene is TRBJ1-5, the V gene TRBV7-9; D might be TRBD1 (6 bases). The V and J ends lost 0 bases and 3 bases respectively, with 15 bases between them. The CDR3 contains 17 residues. Germline V gene sequence: CDR1 SEHNR, CDR2 FQNEAQ (reference sequence). The CDR3 region has the DNA TGTGCCAGCAGCTTAGCGTCGGGGCAGGGGATCAATCAGCCCCAGCATTTT. Protein: CASSLASGQGINQPQHF.

The chain links TRBV7-2 to TRBJ1-6, with no clear D. This CDR3 spans 15 amino acids. From germline, CDR1 is SGHTA and CDR2 FQGNSA. V lost 1 base and J lost 9, with 13 bases in between. The CDR3 coding sequence is TGTGCCAGCAGCTTAGGAGGCGGGATCGGTTCACCCCTCCACTTT. The encoded protein is CASSLGGGIGSPLHF.

The rearrangement uses TRBV6-8 and TRBJ2-7; D gene ambiguous. The V and J ends lost 0 bases and 6 bases respectively, with 3 bases between them. Germline CDR1 reads MNHGY; CDR2 reads SAAAGT. This CDR3 has 11 amino acids. In nucleotides, the CDR3 is TGTGCCAGCAGTTACTCGACCGAGCAGTACTTC. Translation: CASSYSTEQYF.

CDR3 nucleotides: TGCGCCAGCAGCCTGGGACAGGGCACTGAAGCTTTCTTT. Translation: CASSLGQGTEAFF. The chain combines TRBV10-1 with TRBJ1-1; 9 bases line up with TRBD1. V shed 6 bases, J shed 4 bases, and the junction held 3 bases outside the gene matches. The CDR3 extends over 13 amino acids. Germline-derived CDR1 and CDR2 are WNHNN and SYGVQD (reference sequence).

The rearrangement links TRBV7-2 to TRBJ1-4; 10 nucleotides line up with TRBD1. Germline V gene sequence: CDR1 SGHTA, CDR2 FQGNSA. The V and J ends lost 0 bases and 3 bases, in that order; junction bases with no gene match: 7. The CDR3 runs 18 residues. The CDR3 DNA is TGTGCCAGCAGCTTAGCGCTGACAGGGGGCGCGTCTAATGAAAAACTGTTTTTT. It translates to CASSLALTGGASNEKLFF.

J is TRBJ1-1 and V is TRBV7-2; D is unresolved. This CDR3 is built from 13 residues. Germline assignment: CDR1 SGHTA and CDR2 FQGNSA. V lost 7 bases, J lost 11 bases, and 20 bases lay in between. In nucleotides, the CDR3 is TGTGCCAGCACCCGAGACTGGAAGGGAGAGGCTTTCTTT. Translation gives CASTRDWKGEAFF.

This chain links TRBV5-6 with TRBJ2-1; the match to TRBD2 covers 9 bases. The germline gives CDR1 SGHDT, CDR2 YYEEEE. The CDR3 is 16 residues long. The V and J ends lost 4 bases and 5 bases, in that order; junction bases with no gene match: 10. CDR3 DNA: TGTGCCAGCAGCCCGCAGCAGGCTAGCGGGGACAATGAGCAGTTCTTC. Amino acid sequence: CASSPQQASGDNEQFF. Full variable domain (outside the CDR3, taken from reference TRBV5-6 and TRBJ2-1): DAGVTQSPTHLIKTRGQQVTLRCSPKSGHDTVSWYQQALGQGPQFIFQYYEEEERQRGNFPDRFSGHQFPNYSSELNVNALLLGDSALYLCASSPQQASGDNEQFFGPGTRLTVL.

The chain couples TRBV2 to TRBJ2-3; the match to TRBD2 covers 10 bases. The CDR3 extends over 15 amino acids. The V segment lost 7 bases and the J segment 3 bases; nucleotides outside the gene matches: 7. Germline lookup yields CDR1 SNHLY and CDR2 FYNNEI. Written as DNA, the CDR3 is TGTGCCAGCAAAACGGCTAGCGGGAGTACAGATACGCAGTATTTT. Translating it yields CASKTASGSTDTQYF.

Only a few counts were recorded for this clone. The V and J genes are TRBV6-5 and TRBJ1-5; 8 bases are a match to TRBD1. The trim removed 5 bases at V and 6 bases at J, leaving 6 bases unmatched. The CDR3 has 14 amino acids. Germline-derived CDR1 and CDR2 are MNHEY and SVGAGI. CDR3 loop: CASSKTGVGQPQHF. The CDR3 DNA sequence: TGTGCCAGCAGTAAGACAGGGGTCGGTCAGCCCCAGCATTTT.

The sample holds a few counts of this clone. The V and J genes are TRBV5-1 and TRBJ1-1, with TRBD1 matching 9 bases. The CDR3 totals 14 residues. Germline assignment: CDR1 SGHRS and CDR2 YFSETQ. V lost 3 bases and J lost 1; bases outside the gene matches: 1. The CDR3 region has the DNA TGCGCCAGCAGCTGGGGACAGGGGAACACTGAAGCTTTCTTT. The encoded protein is CASSWGQGNTEAFF.

The chain recombines TRBV6-6 with TRBJ1-2; D perhaps matches TRBD1 (5 bases). The V gene's germline CDR1 is MNHNY and CDR2 SVGAGI (reference sequence). Trimming shortened V by 1 base and J by 7 bases, and 16 bases separated the two germline ends. This CDR3 spans 15 amino acids. CDR3 coding DNA: TGTGCCAGCAGTTACTTCCCGGCCGACAGTCGTGGCTACACCTTC. Amino acid sequence: CASSYFPADSRGYTF.

The V and J genes are TRBV6-2 or TRBV6-3 and TRBJ2-2; D assignment may be TRBD1 or TRBD2 (5 bases each). With 5 bases removed from V and 4 bases from J, the gap between germline ends came to 11 bases. The V gene's germline CDR1 is MNHEY and CDR2 SVGEGT. The CDR3 is 14 residues long. CDR3 sequence (DNA): TGTGCCAGCAGTAGGGGCGCGGGCACCGGGGAGCTGTTTTTT. Translation: CASSRGAGTGELFF.